These T cell receptor beta chains were read from a single sample in a study of cytomegalovirus exposure and HLA in healthy donors. Data came from immunoSEQ multiplex PCR; TCRdb stores just in-frame clones and leaves some out. The repertoire holds some 200,000 clones, more than 75% seen once, with 0.7% to 0.95% in the top ten. Sequencing was carried out using PBMCs. The receptors come from a woman younger than 35 in good health and CMV-seronegative. Both conserved end residues are part of each CDR3. Fields, in order: V gene, D gene, clone size, J gene, CDR3 protein, CDR3 DNA. A D gene is named only where the DNA matches it firmly. The size entry is marked missing in some rows and otherwise reads once, few, many or a size class.

v_gene: TRBV18; d_gene: TRBD1; abundance: NA; j_gene: TRBJ1-3; CDR3aa: CASSPDRVNSGNTIYF; CDR3nt: TGTGCCAGCTCACCGGACAGGGTCAACTCTGGAAACACCATATATTTT
v_gene: TRBV6-5; d_gene: NA; abundance: NA; j_gene: TRBJ1-1; CDR3aa: CASSYFVPGDTEAFF; CDR3nt: TGTGCCAGCAGTTACTTTGTCCCAGGGGACACTGAAGCTTTCTTT
v_gene: TRBV2; d_gene: NA; abundance: NA; j_gene: TRBJ2-3; CDR3aa: CASRATGYSTDTQYF; CDR3nt: TGTGCCAGCAGAGCTACAGGGTATAGCACAGATACGCAGTATTTT
v_gene: TRBV28; d_gene: NA; abundance: NA; j_gene: TRBJ1-1; CDR3aa: CASMTASYTEAFF; CDR3nt: TGTGCCAGCATGACAGCATCGTACACTGAAGCTTTCTTT
v_gene: TRBV27; d_gene: TRBD2; abundance: NA; j_gene: TRBJ2-3; CDR3aa: CASTVTRGADTQYF; CDR3nt: TGTGCCAGCACCGTAACGCGGGGGGCAGATACGCAGTATTTT
v_gene: TRBV29-1; d_gene: NA; abundance: NA; j_gene: TRBJ1-1; CDR3aa: CSVEDRGNTEAFF; CDR3nt: TGCAGCGTTGAGGACAGAGGGAACACTGAAGCTTTCTTT
v_gene: TRBV7-9; d_gene: TRBD2; abundance: NA; j_gene: TRBJ2-3; CDR3aa: CASSPAGVPSTDTQYF; CDR3nt: TGTGCCAGCAGCCCTGCGGGGGTTCCCAGCACAGATACGCAGTATTTT
v_gene: TRBV4-2; d_gene: NA; abundance: NA; j_gene: TRBJ1-2; CDR3aa: CASSQEQGPYGYTF; CDR3nt: TGTGCCAGCAGCCAAGAACAGGGTCCCTATGGCTACACCTTC
v_gene: TRBV6-5; d_gene: TRBD1; abundance: NA; j_gene: TRBJ2-5; CDR3aa: CASRRQGRQETQYF; CDR3nt: TGTGCCAGCAGACGACAGGGAAGGCAAGAGACCCAGTACTTC
v_gene: TRBV12-2; d_gene: NA; abundance: NA; j_gene: TRBJ2-7; CDR3aa: CASRLARDRGKENSYEQYF; CDR3nt: TGTGCAAGTCGCTTAGCGCGGGACAGGGGGAAAGAGAATTCCTACGAGCAGTACTTC
v_gene: TRBV13; d_gene: TRBD2; abundance: NA; j_gene: TRBJ2-2; CDR3aa: CASSLGRWRLAGRTGELFF; CDR3nt: TGTGCCAGCAGCTTAGGGCGTTGGAGACTAGCGGGACGCACCGGGGAGCTGTTTTTT
v_gene: TRBV27; d_gene: NA; abundance: NA; j_gene: TRBJ1-6; CDR3aa: CASSLGGDNSPLHF; CDR3nt: TGTGCCAGCAGTTTAGGAGGGGATAATTCACCCCTCCACTTT
v_gene: TRBV19; d_gene: TRBD1; abundance: NA; j_gene: TRBJ1-4; CDR3aa: CASRGQFNEKLFF; CDR3nt: TGTGCCAGCCGGGGACAGTTTAATGAAAAACTGTTTTTT
v_gene: TRBV2; d_gene: NA; abundance: NA; j_gene: TRBJ1-2; CDR3aa: CASSDGGGDPYGYTF; CDR3nt: TGTGCCAGCAGTGATGGGGGGGGCGATCCCTATGGCTACACCTTC
v_gene: TRBV6-5; d_gene: NA; abundance: once; j_gene: TRBJ2-7; CDR3aa: CASISARGKGYEQYF; CDR3nt: TGTGCCAGCATATCTGCTCGGGGTAAGGGCTACGAGCAGTACTTC
v_gene: TRBV7-2; d_gene: NA; abundance: NA; j_gene: TRBJ1-2; CDR3aa: CASSPQGYGYTF; CDR3nt: TGTGCCAGCAGCCCCCAGGGCTATGGCTACACCTTC
v_gene: TRBV5-1; d_gene: TRBD2; abundance: NA; j_gene: TRBJ2-7; CDR3aa: CASSPGLAGGSFSYEQYF; CDR3nt: TGCGCCAGCAGCCCGGGACTAGCGGGAGGGTCCTTCTCCTACGAGCAGTACTTC
v_gene: TRBV6-5; d_gene: TRBD1; abundance: NA; j_gene: TRBJ2-7; CDR3aa: CASSYSGGQYEQYF; CDR3nt: TGTGCCAGCAGTTACTCAGGGGGCCAATACGAGCAGTACTTC
v_gene: TRBV19; d_gene: NA; abundance: NA; j_gene: TRBJ1-5; CDR3aa: CASTGSGAQPQHF; CDR3nt: TGTGCCAGTACAGGGTCAGGGGCTCAGCCCCAGCATTTT
v_gene: TRBV7-2; d_gene: NA; abundance: NA; j_gene: TRBJ2-3; CDR3aa: CASSRTVTSARTDTQYF; CDR3nt: TGTGCCAGCAGCCGGACTGTCACATCGGCCCGCACAGATACGCAGTATTTT
v_gene: TRBV28; d_gene: NA; abundance: NA; j_gene: TRBJ2-7; CDR3aa: CASTQLTGISHEQYF; CDR3nt: TGTGCCAGCACGCAACTTACAGGGATATCCCACGAGCAGTACTTC
v_gene: TRBV30; d_gene: TRBD1; abundance: NA; j_gene: TRBJ2-7; CDR3aa: CAWSGLGTGGSYEQYF; CDR3nt: TGTGCCTGGAGTGGGCTTGGGACAGGGGGCTCCTACGAGCAGTACTTC
v_gene: TRBV19; d_gene: NA; abundance: NA; j_gene: TRBJ2-7; CDR3aa: CASSIESGISYEQYF; CDR3nt: TGTGCCAGTAGTATAGAATCGGGAATCTCCTACGAGCAGTACTTC
v_gene: TRBV9; d_gene: NA; abundance: NA; j_gene: TRBJ1-1; CDR3aa: CASRAGDTEAFF; CDR3nt: TGTGCCAGCAGGGCGGGGGACACTGAAGCTTTCTTT
v_gene: TRBV9; d_gene: NA; abundance: NA; j_gene: TRBJ2-1; CDR3aa: CASTPGRYYNEQFF; CDR3nt: TGTGCCAGCACCCCGGGGAGATACTACAATGAGCAGTTCTTC
v_gene: TRBV9; d_gene: TRBD1; abundance: NA; j_gene: TRBJ2-7; CDR3aa: CASSGTGGFGEQYF; CDR3nt: TGTGCCAGCAGCGGAACAGGGGGCTTCGGCGAGCAGTACTTC
v_gene: TRBV6-4; d_gene: NA; abundance: NA; j_gene: TRBJ2-1; CDR3aa: CASSADSHAYNEQFF; CDR3nt: TGTGCCAGCAGTGCCGACAGTCATGCCTACAATGAGCAGTTCTTC
v_gene: TRBV4-1; d_gene: TRBD2; abundance: once; j_gene: TRBJ2-7; CDR3aa: CASSPSGGGFPYEQYF; CDR3nt: TGCGCCAGCAGCCCCTCGGGCGGGGGGTTCCCCTACGAGCAGTACTTC
v_gene: TRBV19; d_gene: TRBD1; abundance: NA; j_gene: TRBJ2-7; CDR3aa: CASSAQGLTYEQYF; CDR3nt: TGTGCCAGTAGTGCACAGGGGTTGACCTACGAGCAGTACTTC
v_gene: TRBV10-3; d_gene: NA; abundance: NA; j_gene: TRBJ2-1; CDR3aa: CATRGTDSNEQFF; CDR3nt: TGTGCCACCCGCGGGACAGACTCCAATGAGCAGTTCTTC
v_gene: TRBV18; d_gene: TRBD1; abundance: NA; j_gene: TRBJ2-7; CDR3aa: CASSPKTGYYEQYF; CDR3nt: TGTGCCAGCTCACCGAAGACAGGGTACTACGAGCAGTACTTC